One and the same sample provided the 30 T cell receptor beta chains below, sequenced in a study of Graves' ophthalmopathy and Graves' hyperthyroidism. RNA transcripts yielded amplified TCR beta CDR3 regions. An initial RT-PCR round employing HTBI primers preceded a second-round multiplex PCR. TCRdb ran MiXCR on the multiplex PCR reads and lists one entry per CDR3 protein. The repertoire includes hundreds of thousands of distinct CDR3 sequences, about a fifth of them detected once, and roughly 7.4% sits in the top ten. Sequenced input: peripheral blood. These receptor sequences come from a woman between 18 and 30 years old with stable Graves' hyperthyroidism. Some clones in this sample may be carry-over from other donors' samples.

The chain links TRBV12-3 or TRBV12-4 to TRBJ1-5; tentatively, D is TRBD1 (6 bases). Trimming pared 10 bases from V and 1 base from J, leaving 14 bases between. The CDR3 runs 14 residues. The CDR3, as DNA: TGTGCCACCACAAGGGGGAACAGCAATCAGCCCCAGCATTTT. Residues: CATTRGNSNQPQHF.

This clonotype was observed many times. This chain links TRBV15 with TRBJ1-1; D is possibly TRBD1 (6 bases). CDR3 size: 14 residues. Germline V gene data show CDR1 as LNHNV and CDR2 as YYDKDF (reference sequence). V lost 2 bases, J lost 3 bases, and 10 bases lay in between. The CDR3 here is CATSRQGIDTEAFF. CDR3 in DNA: TGTGCCACCAGCAGACAGGGGATAGACACTGAAGCTTTCTTT.

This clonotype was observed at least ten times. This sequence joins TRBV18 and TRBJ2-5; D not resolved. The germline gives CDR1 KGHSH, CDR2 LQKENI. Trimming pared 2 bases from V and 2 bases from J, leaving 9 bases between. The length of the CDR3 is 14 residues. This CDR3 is CASSPVSLQETQYF. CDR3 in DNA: TGTGCCAGCTCACCAGTTTCCCTTCAAGAGACCCAGTACTTC.

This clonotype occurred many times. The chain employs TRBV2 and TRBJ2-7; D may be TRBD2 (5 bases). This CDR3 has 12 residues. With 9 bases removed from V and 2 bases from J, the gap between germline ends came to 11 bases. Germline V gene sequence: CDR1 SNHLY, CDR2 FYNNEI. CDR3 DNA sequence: TGTGCCAGTGCTGAGGGAACCTACGAGCAGTACTTC. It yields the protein CASAEGTYEQYF.

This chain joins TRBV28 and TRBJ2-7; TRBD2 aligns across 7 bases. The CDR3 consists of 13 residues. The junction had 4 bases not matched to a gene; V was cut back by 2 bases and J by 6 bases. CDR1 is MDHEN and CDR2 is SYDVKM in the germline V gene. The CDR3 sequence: CASSLNRGGEQYF. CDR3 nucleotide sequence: TGTGCCAGCAGTTTAAATCGCGGGGGCGAGCAGTACTTC. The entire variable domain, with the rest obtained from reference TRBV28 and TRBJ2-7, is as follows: DVKVTQSSRYLVKRTGEKVFLECVQDMDHENMFWYRQDPGLGLRLIYFSYDVKMKEKGDIPEGYSVSREKKERFSLILESASTNQTSMYLCASSLNRGGEQYFGPGTRLTVT.

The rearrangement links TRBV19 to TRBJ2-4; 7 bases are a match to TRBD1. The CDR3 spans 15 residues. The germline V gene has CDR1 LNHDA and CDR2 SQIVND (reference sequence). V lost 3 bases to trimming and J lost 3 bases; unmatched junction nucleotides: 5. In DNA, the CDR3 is TGTGCCAGTAGTATCGGCAGGGGGTTCAAAAACATTCAGTACTTC. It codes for CASSIGRGFKNIQYF. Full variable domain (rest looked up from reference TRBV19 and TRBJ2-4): DGGITQSPKYLFRKEGQNVTLSCEQNLNHDAMYWYRQDPGQGLRLIYYSQIVNDFQKGDIAEGYSVSREKKESFPLTVTSAQKNPTAFYLCASSIGRGFKNIQYFGAGTRLSVL.

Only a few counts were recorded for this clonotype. The CDR3 loop reads CASSPPNRGYEQYF. The CDR3 DNA reads as TGTGCCAGCTCACCACCTAACAGGGGGTACGAGCAGTACTTC. V usage is TRBV18 and J usage is TRBJ2-7; 8 bases match TRBD1. Unmatched junction bases numbered 2, after V lost 0 bases and J lost 4 bases. CDR3 size: 14 residues. Germline CDR1 and CDR2: KGHSH and LQKENI.

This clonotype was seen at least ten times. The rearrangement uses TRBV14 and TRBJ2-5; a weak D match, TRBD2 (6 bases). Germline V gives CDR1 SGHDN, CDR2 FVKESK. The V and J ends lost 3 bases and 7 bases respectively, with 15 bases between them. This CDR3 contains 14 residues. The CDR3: CASSHGTSFGTQYF. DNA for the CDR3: TGTGCCAGCAGCCACGGGACTTCCTTTGGGACCCAGTACTTC.

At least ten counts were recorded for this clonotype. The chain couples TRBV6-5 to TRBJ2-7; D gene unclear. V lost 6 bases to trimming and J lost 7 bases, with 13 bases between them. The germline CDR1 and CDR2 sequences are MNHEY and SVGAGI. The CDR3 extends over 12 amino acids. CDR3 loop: CASSYMPGEQYF. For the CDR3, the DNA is TGTGCCAGCAGCTATATGCCCGGGGAGCAGTACTTC.

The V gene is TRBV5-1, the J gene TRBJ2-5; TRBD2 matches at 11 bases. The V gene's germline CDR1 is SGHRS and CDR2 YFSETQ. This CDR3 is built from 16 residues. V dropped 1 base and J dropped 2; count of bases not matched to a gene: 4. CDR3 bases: TGCGCCAGCAGCTTGTACGGGACTAGCGGACAAGAGACCCAGTACTTC. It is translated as CASSLYGTSGQETQYF.

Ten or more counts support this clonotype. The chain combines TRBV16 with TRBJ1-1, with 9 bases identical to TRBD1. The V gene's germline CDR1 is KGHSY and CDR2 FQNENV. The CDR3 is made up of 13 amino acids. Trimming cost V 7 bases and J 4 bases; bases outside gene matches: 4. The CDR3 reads CASTGDRATEAFF. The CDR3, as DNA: TGTGCCAGCACCGGGGACAGGGCCACTGAAGCTTTCTTT.

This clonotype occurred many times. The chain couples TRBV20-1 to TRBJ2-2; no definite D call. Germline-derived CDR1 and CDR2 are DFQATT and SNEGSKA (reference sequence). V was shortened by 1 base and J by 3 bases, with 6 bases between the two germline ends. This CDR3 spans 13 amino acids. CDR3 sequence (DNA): TGCAGTGCTAGAGGGGCAGACACCGGGGAGCTGTTTTTT. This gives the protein CSARGADTGELFF.

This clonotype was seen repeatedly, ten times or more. The CDR3 DNA sequence: TGTGCCAGCAGCTTAAGGGCAGGGGGTAGGAACACCATATATTTT. Protein sequence: CASSLRAGGRNTIYF. The V call is TRBV7-2, the J call TRBJ1-3; 7 positions match TRBD1. V gave up 2 bases and J gave up 7 bases; unmatched junction bases: 8. This CDR3 spans 15 amino acids. Germline values: CDR1 SGHTA, CDR2 FQGNSA. Variable domain in full (rest from reference TRBV7-2 and TRBJ1-3): GAGVSQSPSNKVTEKGKDVELRCDPISGHTALYWYRQSLGQGLEFLIYFQGNSAPDKSGLPSDRFSAERTGGSVSTLTIQRTQQEDSAVYLCASSLRAGGRNTIYFGEGSWLTVV.

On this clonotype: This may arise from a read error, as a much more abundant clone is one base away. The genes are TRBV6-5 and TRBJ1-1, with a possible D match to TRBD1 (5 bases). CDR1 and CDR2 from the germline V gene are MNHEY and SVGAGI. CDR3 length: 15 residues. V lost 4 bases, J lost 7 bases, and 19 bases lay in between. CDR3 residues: CASSSQTGLSIEAFF. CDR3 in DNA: TGTGCCAGCAGTTCCCAGACGGGGCTGAGCATTGAAGCTTTCTTT.

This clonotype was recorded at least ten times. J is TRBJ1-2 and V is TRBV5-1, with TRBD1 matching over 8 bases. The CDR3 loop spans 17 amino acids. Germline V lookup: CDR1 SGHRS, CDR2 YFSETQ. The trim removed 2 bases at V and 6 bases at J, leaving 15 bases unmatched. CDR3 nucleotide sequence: TGCGCCAGCAGCTTCGGGACAGGACGGGGTTTTAGGGATGGCTACACCTTC. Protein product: CASSFGTGRGFRDGYTF.

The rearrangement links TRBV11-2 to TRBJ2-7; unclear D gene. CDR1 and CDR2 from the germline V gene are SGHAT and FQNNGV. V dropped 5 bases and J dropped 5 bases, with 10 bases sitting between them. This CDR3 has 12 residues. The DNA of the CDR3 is TGTGCCAGCAGCCCTACTGTGGACGAGCAGTACTTC. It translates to CASSPTVDEQYF.

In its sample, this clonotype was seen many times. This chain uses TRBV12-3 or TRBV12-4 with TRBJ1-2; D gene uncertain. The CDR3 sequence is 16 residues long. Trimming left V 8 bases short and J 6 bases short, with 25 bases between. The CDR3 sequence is CASGFQRALVRDGYTF. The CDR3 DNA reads TGTGCCAGCGGGTTCCAGAGAGCGCTGGTTAGGGATGGCTACACCTTC.

As DNA, the CDR3 is TGTGCCAGCAGTCATCAGCGGGGGACGGGGGAGACCCAGTACTTC. Protein sequence: CASSHQRGTGETQYF. V and J are TRBV6-1 and TRBJ2-5, with 8 bases identical to TRBD2. The germline CDR1 and CDR2 sequences are MNHNS and SASEGT. There are 15 residues in the CDR3. The V segment lost 5 bases and the J segment 5 bases; nucleotides outside the gene matches: 10.

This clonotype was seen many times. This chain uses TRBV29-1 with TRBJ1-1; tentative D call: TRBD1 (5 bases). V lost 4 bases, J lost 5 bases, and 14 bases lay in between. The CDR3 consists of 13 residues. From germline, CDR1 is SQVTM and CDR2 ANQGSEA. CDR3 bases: TGCAGCGTTGTGGAGGGGTCAGGGACTGAAGCTTTCTTT. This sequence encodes CSVVEGSGTEAFF.

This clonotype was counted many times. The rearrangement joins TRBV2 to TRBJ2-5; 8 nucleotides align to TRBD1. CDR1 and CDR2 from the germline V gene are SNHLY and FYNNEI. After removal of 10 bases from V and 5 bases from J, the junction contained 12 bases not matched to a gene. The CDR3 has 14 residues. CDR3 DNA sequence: TGTGCCACCTTGAGAACAGGGGGTTCCGAGACCCAGTACTTC. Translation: CATLRTGGSETQYF.

The CDR3 DNA sequence: TGTGCCAGCACCCATTCGGCCGGGACAGGGGGATCCTACGAGCAGTACTTC. Its protein product is CASTHSAGTGGSYEQYF. This rearrangement joins TRBV28 to TRBJ2-7; 11 positions agree with TRBD1. V trimming: 7 bases; J trimming: 1 base; junction bases outside the gene matches: 12. From germline, CDR1 is MDHEN and CDR2 SYDVKM. There are 17 residues in the CDR3.

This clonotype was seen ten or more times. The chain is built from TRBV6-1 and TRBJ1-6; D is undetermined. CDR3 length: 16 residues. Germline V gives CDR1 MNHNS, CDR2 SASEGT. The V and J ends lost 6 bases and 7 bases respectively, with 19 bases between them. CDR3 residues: CASRIKPRASNSPLHF. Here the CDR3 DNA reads TGTGCCAGCAGAATTAAGCCCCGGGCCAGCAATTCACCCCTCCACTTT.

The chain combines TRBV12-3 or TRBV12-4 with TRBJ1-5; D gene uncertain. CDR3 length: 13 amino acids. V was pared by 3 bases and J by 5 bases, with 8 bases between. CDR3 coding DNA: TGTGCCAGCAGTTTCCTCGAGTATCAGCCCCAGCATTTT. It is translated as CASSFLEYQPQHF.

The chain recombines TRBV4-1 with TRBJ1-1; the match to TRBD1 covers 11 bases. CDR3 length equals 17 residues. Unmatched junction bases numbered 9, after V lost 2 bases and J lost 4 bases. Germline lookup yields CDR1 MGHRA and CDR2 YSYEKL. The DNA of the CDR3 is TGCGCCAGCAGCCAAAGAAAAGGACAGGGGGCAGTCACTGAAGCTTTCTTT. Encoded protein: CASSQRKGQGAVTEAFF.

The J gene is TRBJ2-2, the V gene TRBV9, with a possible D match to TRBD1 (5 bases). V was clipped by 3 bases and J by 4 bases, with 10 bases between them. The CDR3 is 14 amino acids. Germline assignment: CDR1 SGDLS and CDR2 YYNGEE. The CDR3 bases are TGTGCCAGCAGCGAGACAGTTACCACCGGGGAGCTGTTTTTT. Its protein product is CASSETVTTGELFF. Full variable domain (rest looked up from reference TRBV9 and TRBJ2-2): DSGVTQTPKHLITATGQRVTLRCSPRSGDLSVYWYQQSLDQGLQFLIQYYNGEERAKGNILERFSAQQFPDLHSELNLSSLELGDSALYFCASSETVTTGELFFGEGSRLTVL.

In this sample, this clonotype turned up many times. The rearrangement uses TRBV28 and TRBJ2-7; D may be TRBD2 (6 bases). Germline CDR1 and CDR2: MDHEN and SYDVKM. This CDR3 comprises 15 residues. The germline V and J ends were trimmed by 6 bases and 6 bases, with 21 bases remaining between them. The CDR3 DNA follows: TGTGCCAGCAGCCTAACTGGGGAGGTCCTCCGCGAGCAGTACTTC. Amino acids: CASSLTGEVLREQYF.

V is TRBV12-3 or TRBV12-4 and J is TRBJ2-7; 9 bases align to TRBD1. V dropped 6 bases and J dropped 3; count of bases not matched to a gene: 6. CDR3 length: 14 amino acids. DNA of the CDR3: TGTGCCAGCAGGCCGACAGGGGGATACTACGAGCAGTACTTC. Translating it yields CASRPTGGYYEQYF.

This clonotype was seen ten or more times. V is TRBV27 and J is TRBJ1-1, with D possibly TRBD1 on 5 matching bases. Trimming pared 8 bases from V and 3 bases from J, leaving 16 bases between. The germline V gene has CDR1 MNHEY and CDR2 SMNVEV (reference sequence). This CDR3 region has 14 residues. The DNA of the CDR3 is TGTGCCAGCTGCTTCTTGGGCAGGGACACTGAAGCTTTCTTT. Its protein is CASCFLGRDTEAFF.

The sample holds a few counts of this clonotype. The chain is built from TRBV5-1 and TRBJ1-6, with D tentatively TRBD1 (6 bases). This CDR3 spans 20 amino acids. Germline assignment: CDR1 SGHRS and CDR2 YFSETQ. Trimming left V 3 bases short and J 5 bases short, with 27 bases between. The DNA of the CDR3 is TGCGCCAGCAGCTATACGACAGGTTGGCCGGGGAGCCCCGATAATTCACCCCTCCACTTT. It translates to CASSYTTGWPGSPDNSPLHF.

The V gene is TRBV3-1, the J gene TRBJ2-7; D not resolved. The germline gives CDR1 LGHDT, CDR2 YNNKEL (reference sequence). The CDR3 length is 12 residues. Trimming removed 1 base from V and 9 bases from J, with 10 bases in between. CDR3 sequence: CASSQGWFVQYF. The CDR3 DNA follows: TGTGCCAGCAGCCAAGGTTGGTTTGTGCAGTACTTC.